This TCR beta chain was profiled in a study of patients and donors after allogeneic stem cell transplantation. This CDR3 is 15 amino acids long. Germline V gives CDR1 SGHDT, CDR2 YYEEEE. The ends were cut back, 0 bases at V and 5 bases at J, with 13 bases in the middle. TCRdb reprocessed the RT-PCR reads with MiXCR, giving one entry per CDR3 protein. There are 150,000 to 200,000 distinct CDR3 sequences in the sample; over 25% occur only once, and 3.2% lies in the top ten. Sequenced input: blood, either unsorted or a sorted T cell fraction (not recorded which). The chain combines TRBV5-6 with TRBJ2-3; D is uncertain. This clonotype originated in a human donor who was either an allogeneic HSCT recipient or a stem cell or donor lymphocyte infusion donor (not recorded which). It is not recorded whose cells these are; they may come from a transplant donor. This CDR3 reads CASSLEGSILDTQYF. CDR3 coding DNA: TGTGCCAGCAGCTTGGAGGGATCTATCTTAGATACGCAGTATTTT.